Below are 14 T cell receptor beta chains sequenced from a single sample in a study of blood T cell repertoires in COVID-19. Profiling relied on immunoSEQ multiplex PCR, and the TCRdb table lists in-frame clones only, not all of them. The table has 250,000 or so clones, 85% to 90% seen once. The sequencing input was peripheral blood. These receptors were collected from a woman in her fifties or sixties with COVID-19, enrolled during active disease.

CDR3 protein: CASSTGGRGTDTQYF. As DNA, the CDR3 is TGTGCCAGCTCAACGGGTGGCCGTGGCACAGATACGCAGTATTTT. This chain links TRBV13 with TRBJ2-3; no reliable D call. The CDR3 length is 15 residues. Germline V lookup: CDR1 PRHDT, CDR2 FYEKMQ (reference sequence). V lost 8 bases and J lost 1, with 16 bases in between.

This chain uses TRBV6-6 with TRBJ1-6; possible D gene TRBD1, 6 bases. V was pared by 7 bases and J by 4 bases, with 17 bases between. Germline values: CDR1 MNHNY, CDR2 SVGAGI (reference sequence). The CDR3 has 16 residues. The DNA of the CDR3 is TGTGCCAGCAAGGGGGAGGGAGGGGGGTATAATTCACCCCTCCACTTT. Protein: CASKGEGGGYNSPLHF.

The chain combines TRBV5-6 with TRBJ1-5; the D gene is possibly TRBD1 (5 bases). This CDR3 has 13 amino acids. The V and J ends lost 2 bases and 7 bases respectively, with 10 bases between them. Germline CDR1 SGHDT, CDR2 YYEEEE. CDR3 nucleotide sequence: TGTGCCAGCAGCTTTTCTCAGGGACAGCCCCAGCATTTT. This gives the protein CASSFSQGQPQHF.

This clone was recorded a few times. V gene TRBV4-3 combines with J gene TRBJ1-1; 12 bases line up with TRBD1. The J segment lost 0 bases and the V segment lost 3 bases, leaving 5 bases of the junction unmatched. This CDR3 has 17 residues. Germline V gene data show CDR1 as LGHNA and CDR2 as YSLEER. CDR3 loop: CASSQGTGGLMNTEAFF. CDR3 DNA: TGCGCCAGCAGCCAGGGGACAGGGGGCCTTATGAACACTGAAGCTTTCTTT.

The V gene is TRBV25-1, the J gene TRBJ1-5; 7 nucleotides agree with TRBD1. CDR1 and CDR2 (germline): MGHDK, SYGVNS. CDR3 size: 14 residues. With 8 bases clipped from V and 3 bases from J, the junction kept 7 bases outside the gene matches. The CDR3 DNA is TGTGCCAGCTCAGAACAGGGGACCAATCAGCCCCAGCATTTT. Translated: CASSEQGTNQPQHF.

This chain connects TRBV3-1 (or the pseudogene TRBV3-2) to TRBJ2-2; TRBD1 is a possible D gene (5 bases). CDR1 is LGHDT, CDR2 YNNKEL, per germline (reference sequence). This CDR3 has 15 amino acids. Trimming pared 0 bases from V and 3 bases from J, leaving 8 bases between. Here the CDR3 reads CASSQDPGYTGELFF. CDR3 DNA sequence: TGTGCCAGCAGCCAAGATCCAGGGTACACCGGGGAGCTGTTTTTT.

This chain joins TRBV10-3 and TRBJ1-4, with D perhaps matching TRBD1 (6 bases). The CDR3 contains 13 residues. Trimming took off 6 bases at V and 5 bases at J, with 10 bases between the two ends. CDR1 is ENHRY and CDR2 is SYGVKD in the germline V gene. The CDR3: CAIREGGNEKLFF. CDR3 sequence (DNA): TGTGCCATCAGGGAGGGGGGCAATGAAAAACTGTTTTTT.

V and J are TRBV19 and TRBJ1-1; TRBD1 matches at 9 bases. The V segment lost 8 bases and the J segment 4 bases; nucleotides outside the gene matches: 8. The CDR3 covers 14 residues. Per germline, CDR1 LNHDA and CDR2 SQIVND (reference sequence). DNA of the CDR3: TGTGCCAGTTGCACAGGGGGCGTCGGCACTGAAGCTTTCTTT. Translation gives CASCTGGVGTEAFF.

This chain joins TRBV5-5 and TRBJ2-3; possibly TRBD1 for D (6 bases). Trimming took 0 bases from V and 2 from J, leaving 10 bases between them. Germline values: CDR1 SGHKS, CDR2 YYEKEE (reference sequence). The CDR3 runs 15 residues. The chain's CDR3 is CASSLDGGSTDTQYF. For the CDR3, the DNA is TGTGCCAGCAGCTTGGATGGGGGCTCCACAGATACGCAGTATTTT.

The V call is TRBV5-4, the J call TRBJ1-4; TRBD1 matches at 7 bases. This CDR3 has 15 residues. The V and J ends lost 4 bases and 4 bases, in that order; junction bases with no gene match: 7. Germline V lookup: CDR1 SGHNT, CDR2 YYREEE (reference sequence). The CDR3 loop is CASSARDSVNEKLFF. CDR3 nucleotide sequence: TGTGCCAGCAGCGCGAGGGACAGTGTTAATGAAAAACTGTTTTTT. Drawing the rest from reference TRBV5-4 and TRBJ1-4, the complete variable domain is ETGVTQSPTHLIKTRGQQVTLRCSSQSGHNTVSWYQQALGQGPQFIFQYYREEENGRGNFPPRFSGLQFPNYSSELNVNALELDDSALYLCASSARDSVNEKLFFGSGTQLSVL.

Concerning this clone: Other DNA sequences in this sample translate to the same CDR3. The chain is built from TRBV7-3 and TRBJ1-1; no clear D. The V gene's germline CDR1 is SGHTA and CDR2 FQGTGA. V lost 3 bases, J lost 1 base, and 6 bases lay in between. The CDR3 is made up of 13 amino acids. The CDR3 region has the DNA TGTGCCAGCAGCTTGGGGAGGAACACTGAAGCTTTCTTT. Its protein is CASSLGRNTEAFF.

J is TRBJ1-5 and V is TRBV12-5; D remains unclear. Germline-derived CDR1 and CDR2 are LGHNT and FRNRAP. The CDR3 runs 13 residues. Trimming took off 0 bases at V and 4 bases at J, with 4 bases between the two ends. In nucleotides, the CDR3 is TGTGCTAGTGGTTTGGTTTCAAATCAGCCCCAGCATTTT. It specifies CASGLVSNQPQHF.

The rearrangement links TRBV4-3 to TRBJ1-5, with 8 bases lining up with TRBD1. CDR3 length: 15 residues. Germline CDR1 reads LGHNA; CDR2 reads YSLEER. Trimming cost V 1 base and J 5 bases; bases outside gene matches: 4. Here the CDR3 DNA reads TGCGCCAGCAGCCAAGTATGGACAGGGTATCAGCCCCAGCATTTT. Amino acids: CASSQVWTGYQPQHF.

The gene calls are TRBV2 and TRBJ1-2; maybe TRBD1 (5 bases). V gave up 6 bases and J gave up 2 bases, with 7 bases separating them. CDR1 and CDR2 from the germline V gene are SNHLY and FYNNEI. The CDR3 contains 12 residues. CDR3 residues: CASSPGNYGYTF. In DNA form, the CDR3 reads TGTGCCAGCAGCCCAGGGAACTATGGCTACACCTTC. Full variable domain (remainder filled in from reference TRBV2 and TRBJ1-2): EPEVTQTPSHQVTQMGQEVILRCVPISNHLYFYWYRQILGQKVEFLVSFYNNEISEKSEIFDDQFSVERPDGSNFTLKIRSTKLEDSAMYFCASSPGNYGYTFGSGTRLTVV.